This is a list of T cell receptor beta chains from one sample in a study of CD8 T cells in Susac syndrome. A single record per CDR3 protein comes from TCRdb applying MiXCR to the immunoSEQ multiplex PCR reads. The sample holds some 170,000 distinct CDR3 sequences, over 85% seen once. The specimen sequenced was CD4+ T cells from PBMCs. The source is a human donor in good health. Each CDR3 is given with its conserved first and last residue. The D gene is left open where the match is weak. Not every row has a clone size; where given, it reads once, few, many or a size class.

V: TRBV27; J: TRBJ2-6; size: .; D: .; DNA: TGTGCCAGCAGTAGCCGCAGTTTGGGGCCTGGGGCCAACGTCCTGACTTTC; CDR3: CASSSRSLGPGANVLTF
V: TRBV14; J: TRBJ2-5; size: .; D: .; DNA: TGTGCCAGCAGCCAAGCAGGACCCCAACGGGAGACCCAGTACTTC; CDR3: CASSQAGPQRETQYF
V: TRBV18; J: TRBJ1-6; size: once; D: TRBD1; DNA: TGTGCCAGCTCACCGGCGCAGGGGGTCGATTCACCCCTCCACTTT; CDR3: CASSPAQGVDSPLHF
V: TRBV18; J: TRBJ2-4; size: once; D: .; DNA: TGTGCCAGCTCACCACCATCCGGATTCAAAAACATTCAGTACTTC; CDR3: CASSPPSGFKNIQYF
V: TRBV20-1; J: TRBJ2-7; size: .; D: .; DNA: TGCAGTGCTTTCGACAGTCGGCGATCCTACGAGCAGTACTTC; CDR3: CSAFDSRRSYEQYF
V: TRBV19; J: TRBJ2-7; size: .; D: .; DNA: TGTGCCAGTAACAAGGGGAGTGGCTCCTACGAGCAGTACTTC; CDR3: CASNKGSGSYEQYF
V: TRBV19; J: TRBJ2-4; size: .; D: .; DNA: TGTGCCAGTAGACGCGTGGGGGTTGACATTCAGTACTTC; CDR3: CASRRVGVDIQYF
V: TRBV30; J: TRBJ2-1; size: .; D: TRBD2; DNA: TGTGCCTGGATTCTGACTAGCCAGGTCTACAATGAGCAGTTCTTC; CDR3: CAWILTSQVYNEQFF
V: TRBV10-3; J: TRBJ2-7; size: .; D: .; DNA: TGTGCCATCGGCGAGAACCTCTCCTACGAGCAGTACTTC; CDR3: CAIGENLSYEQYF
V: TRBV23-1; J: TRBJ2-6; size: .; D: .; DNA: TGCGCCAGCAGTCAATCGCAGGGAAGCTCTGGGGCCAACGTCCTGACTTTC; CDR3: CASSQSQGSSGANVLTF
V: TRBV25-1; J: TRBJ2-1; size: .; D: TRBD2; DNA: TGTGCCAGCAGTGAAAGGGGTAGCGGGGGGGGTGAGCAGTTCTTC; CDR3: CASSERGSGGGEQFF
V: TRBV6-5; J: TRBJ2-1; size: once; D: .; DNA: TGTGCCAGCCGCCTAGCCAGGGGTACTGAGCAGTTCTTC; CDR3: CASRLARGTEQFF
V: TRBV6-1; J: TRBJ2-5; size: few; D: .; DNA: TGTGCCAGCAGTGACTACAAAGAGACCCAGTACTTC; CDR3: CASSDYKETQYF
V: TRBV5-1; J: TRBJ1-2; size: .; D: .; DNA: TGCGCCAGCAGCTTGGAAGGACAGAATGGCTACACCTTC; CDR3: CASSLEGQNGYTF
V: TRBV9; J: TRBJ2-1; size: .; D: TRBD2; DNA: TGTGCCAGCAGCGCGGGACTAGCGGGGGGGCTTTCCTACAATGAGCAGTTCTTC; CDR3: CASSAGLAGGLSYNEQFF
V: TRBV29-1; J: TRBJ2-7; size: .; D: .; DNA: TGCAGCGTTGAAGGGGCAGTAAGGTACGAGCAGTACTTC; CDR3: CSVEGAVRYEQYF
V: TRBV11-3; J: TRBJ2-7; size: .; D: TRBD1; DNA: TGTGCCAGCAGCTCTTCCTCAGGGGGACAGTACTTC; CDR3: CASSSSSGGQYF
V: TRBV3-1; J: TRBJ1-1; size: .; D: .; DNA: TGTGCCAGCAGTCAGGACGGGAGCACTGAAGCTTTCTTT; CDR3: CASSQDGSTEAFF
V: TRBV12-3/TRBV12-4; J: TRBJ1-3; size: .; D: .; DNA: TGTGCCAGCAGTTTGTGGCCCTCTGGAAACACCATATATTTT; CDR3: CASSLWPSGNTIYF
V: TRBV29-1; J: TRBJ1-2; size: .; D: TRBD1; DNA: TGCAGCGTTTCAGGGGGCGAGGTGAACTATGGCTACACCTTC; CDR3: CSVSGGEVNYGYTF
V: TRBV19; J: TRBJ2-7; size: .; D: .; DNA: TGTGCCAGTAGTATTCGGGGGGCCGAAGGAAGAGAGCAGTACTTC; CDR3: CASSIRGAEGREQYF
V: TRBV19; J: TRBJ1-2; size: .; D: TRBD1; DNA: TGTGCCAGTAGTATAGTTGGACAGGGGGACTCTTTTGGCTACACCTTC; CDR3: CASSIVGQGDSFGYTF
V: TRBV27; J: TRBJ2-5; size: .; D: .; DNA: TGTGCCAGCGGGAAAATAGGGGAGCAGACCCAGTACTTC; CDR3: CASGKIGEQTQYF
V: TRBV6-1; J: TRBJ2-7; size: .; D: TRBD2; DNA: TGTGCCAGCACCTCTAGCGGGGGGGCGAAAGAGCAGTACTTC; CDR3: CASTSSGGAKEQYF
V: TRBV7-9; J: TRBJ1-5; size: .; D: .; DNA: TGTGCCAGCAGCTCGGGCCCTTATAGCAATCAGCCCCAGCATTTT; CDR3: CASSSGPYSNQPQHF
V: TRBV20-1; J: TRBJ2-7; size: .; D: .; DNA: TGCAGTGCTAGACGGACGGCCTCCTACGAGCAGTACTTC; CDR3: CSARRTASYEQYF
V: TRBV7-9; J: TRBJ2-7; size: .; D: .; DNA: TGTGCCAGCAGCCCCCGGGCAGTAAGCTACGAGCAGTACTTC; CDR3: CASSPRAVSYEQYF
V: TRBV25-1; J: TRBJ1-2; size: .; D: .; DNA: TGTGCCAGCAGTTTACAGGGTAACTATGGCTACACCTTC; CDR3: CASSLQGNYGYTF
V: TRBV9; J: TRBJ2-5; size: .; D: .; DNA: TGTGCCAGCAGCGTAGTGGGGCGAGAGACCCAGTACTTC; CDR3: CASSVVGRETQYF
V: TRBV5-1; J: TRBJ2-7; size: .; D: TRBD1; DNA: TGCGCCAGCAGCTTATCTGGACAGGGGGCGTCGGAGCAGTACTTC; CDR3: CASSLSGQGASEQYF
V: TRBV5-4; J: TRBJ2-5; size: .; D: .; DNA: TGTGCCAGCAGCTTCCAGGGCCTAAGCGAGACCCAGTACTTC; CDR3: CASSFQGLSETQYF
V: TRBV2; J: TRBJ1-2; size: .; D: .; DNA: TGTGCCAGCGCATTGGGCCCCCGGGGCTACACCTTC; CDR3: CASALGPRGYTF
V: TRBV9; J: TRBJ1-6; size: .; D: .; DNA: TGTGCCAGCAGCGTAAACTCCTATAATTCACCCCTCCACTTT; CDR3: CASSVNSYNSPLHF
V: TRBV3-1; J: TRBJ2-7; size: .; D: .; DNA: TGTGCCAGCAGCCAAGTAGAAAGGGGCGAGCAGTACTTC; CDR3: CASSQVERGEQYF
V: TRBV3-1; J: TRBJ2-6; size: .; D: .; DNA: TGTGCCAGCAGCCAAGATTTACGCAGCTCTGGGGCCAACGTCCTGACTTTC; CDR3: CASSQDLRSSGANVLTF
V: TRBV27; J: TRBJ2-7; size: .; D: .; DNA: TGTGCCACACGTAGCAGCTACGAGCAGTACTTC; CDR3: CATRSSYEQYF
V: TRBV5-1; J: TRBJ1-1; size: .; D: TRBD1; DNA: TGCGCCAGCAGCCTCTACAGGGGGGGAACTGAAGCTTTCTTT; CDR3: CASSLYRGGTEAFF
V: TRBV6-2/TRBV6-3; J: TRBJ1-3; size: once; D: .; DNA: TGTGCCAGCAGTCGTCCGTGGGGGACTGGAAACACCATATATTTT; CDR3: CASSRPWGTGNTIYF
V: TRBV19; J: TRBJ2-1; size: few; D: TRBD2; DNA: TGTGCCAGTAGTCCCGGACTAGCGGGGAATAATGAGCAGTTCTTC; CDR3: CASSPGLAGNNEQFF
V: TRBV5-4; J: TRBJ2-3; size: .; D: .; DNA: TGTGCCAGCAGCGGGTTCACAGATACGCAGTATTTT; CDR3: CASSGFTDTQYF
V: TRBV5-6; J: TRBJ1-2; size: .; D: .; DNA: TGTGCCAGCAGCACCCGGACAGCTAGCTATGGCTACACCTTC; CDR3: CASSTRTASYGYTF
V: TRBV12-3/TRBV12-4; J: TRBJ1-6; size: .; D: .; DNA: TGTGCCAGCAGTACCCCTGGTAATTCACCCCTCCACTTT; CDR3: CASSTPGNSPLHF
V: TRBV29-1; J: TRBJ1-4; size: .; D: TRBD1; DNA: TGCAGCGTCAGATCGGACAGGGACGGAGAAAAACTGTTTTTT; CDR3: CSVRSDRDGEKLFF